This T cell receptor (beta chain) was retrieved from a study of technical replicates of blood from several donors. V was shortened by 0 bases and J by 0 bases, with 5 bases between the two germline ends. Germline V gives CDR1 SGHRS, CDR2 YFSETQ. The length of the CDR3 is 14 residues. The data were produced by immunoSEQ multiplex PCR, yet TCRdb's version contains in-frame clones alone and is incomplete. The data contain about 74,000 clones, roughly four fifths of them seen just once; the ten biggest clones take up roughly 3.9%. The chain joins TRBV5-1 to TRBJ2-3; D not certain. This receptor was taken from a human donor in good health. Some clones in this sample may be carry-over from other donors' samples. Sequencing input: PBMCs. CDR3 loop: CASSLDTSTDTQYF. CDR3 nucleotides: TGCGCCAGCAGCTTGGACACGAGCACAGATACGCAGTATTTT.